The clone carrying this TCR beta chain was observed at least ten times. CDR1 and CDR2 (germline): LGHNA, YNFKEQ. J gave up 5 bases and V 6 bases, and 10 bases lay outside the gene matches. CDR3 length: 15 amino acids. TCRdb processed the 5' RACE reads anew with MiXCR; each CDR3 protein has one entry. The sample includes 95,000 to 100,000 distinct CDR3 sequences, approximately 18% seen only once; the top ten take 6% to 8%. The sample comes from a study of T cells of healthy individuals. The chain carries TRBV4-2 and TRBJ2-1, with 7 bases lining up with TRBD1. The TCR was taken from a human donor in good health. The CDR3 coding sequence is TGTGCCAGCAGGCCGACGGGACAGAACGACAATGAGCAGTTCTTC. It encodes CASRPTGQNDNEQFF.